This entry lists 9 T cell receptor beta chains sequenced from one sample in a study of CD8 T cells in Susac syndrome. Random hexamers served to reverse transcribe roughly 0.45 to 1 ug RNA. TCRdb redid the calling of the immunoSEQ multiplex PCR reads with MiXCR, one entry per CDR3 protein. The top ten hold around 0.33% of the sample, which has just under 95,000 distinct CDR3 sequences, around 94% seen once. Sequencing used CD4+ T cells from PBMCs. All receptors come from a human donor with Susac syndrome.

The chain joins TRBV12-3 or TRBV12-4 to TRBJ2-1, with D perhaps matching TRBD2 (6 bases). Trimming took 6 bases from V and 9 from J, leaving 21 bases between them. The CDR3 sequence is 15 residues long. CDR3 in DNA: TGTGCCAGCAGCCTAGCCCGGGGTAGCGGAAGTGAGCAGTTCTTC. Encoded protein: CASSLARGSGSEQFF.

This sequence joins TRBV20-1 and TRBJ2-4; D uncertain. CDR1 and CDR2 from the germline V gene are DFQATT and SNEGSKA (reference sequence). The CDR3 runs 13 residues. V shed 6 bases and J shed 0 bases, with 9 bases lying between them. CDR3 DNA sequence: TGCAGTGCCAGACATCCAGCCAAAAACATTCAGTACTTC. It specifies CSARHPAKNIQYF.

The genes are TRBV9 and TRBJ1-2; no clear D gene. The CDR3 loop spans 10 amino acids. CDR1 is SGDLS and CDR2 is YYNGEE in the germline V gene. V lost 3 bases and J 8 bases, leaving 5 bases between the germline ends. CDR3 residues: CASSGKGYTF. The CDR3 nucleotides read TGTGCCAGCAGCGGGAAGGGCTACACCTTC.

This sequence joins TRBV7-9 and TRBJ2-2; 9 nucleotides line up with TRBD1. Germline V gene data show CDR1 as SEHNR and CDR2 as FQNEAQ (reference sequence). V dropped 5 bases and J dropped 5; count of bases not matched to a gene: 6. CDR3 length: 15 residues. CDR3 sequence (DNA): TGTGCCAGCAGCCGGACAGGGGTCTCAACCGGGGAGCTGTTTTTT. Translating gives CASSRTGVSTGELFF.

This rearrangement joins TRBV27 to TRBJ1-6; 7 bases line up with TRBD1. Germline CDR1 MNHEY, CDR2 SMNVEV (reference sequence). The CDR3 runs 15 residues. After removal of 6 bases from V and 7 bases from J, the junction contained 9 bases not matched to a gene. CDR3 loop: CASRRQGGDNSPLHF. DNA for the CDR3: TGTGCCAGCAGGCGACAGGGAGGTGACAATTCACCCCTCCACTTT.

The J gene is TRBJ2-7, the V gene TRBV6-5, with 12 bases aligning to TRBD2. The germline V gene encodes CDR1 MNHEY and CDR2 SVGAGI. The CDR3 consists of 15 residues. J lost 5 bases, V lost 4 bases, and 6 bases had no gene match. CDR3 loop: CASSSLAGGLHEQYF. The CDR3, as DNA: TGTGCCAGCAGTTCCCTAGCGGGGGGGCTTCACGAGCAGTACTTC.

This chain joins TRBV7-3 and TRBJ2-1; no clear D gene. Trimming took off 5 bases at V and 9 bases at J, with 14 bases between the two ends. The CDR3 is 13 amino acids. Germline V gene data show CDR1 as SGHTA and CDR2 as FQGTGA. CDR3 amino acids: CASSPSLGGEQFF. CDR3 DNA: TGTGCCAGCAGCCCAAGTTTAGGTGGTGAGCAGTTCTTC.

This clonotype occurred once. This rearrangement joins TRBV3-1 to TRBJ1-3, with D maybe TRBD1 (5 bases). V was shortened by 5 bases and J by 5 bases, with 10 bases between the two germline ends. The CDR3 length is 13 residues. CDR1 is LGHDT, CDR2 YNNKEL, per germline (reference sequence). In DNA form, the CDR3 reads TGTGCCAGCAGCTTACAGGAGAGAAACACCATATATTTT. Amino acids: CASSLQERNTIYF.

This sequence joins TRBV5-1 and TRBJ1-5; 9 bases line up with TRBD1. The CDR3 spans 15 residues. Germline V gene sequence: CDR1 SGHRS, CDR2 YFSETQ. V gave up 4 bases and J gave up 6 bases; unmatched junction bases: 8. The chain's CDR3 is CASSEQGAPGQPQHF. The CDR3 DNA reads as TGCGCCAGCAGCGAACAGGGGGCGCCTGGTCAGCCCCAGCATTTT. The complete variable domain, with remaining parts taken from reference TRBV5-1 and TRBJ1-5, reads KAGVTQTPRYLIKTRGQQVTLSCSPISGHRSVSWYQQTPGQGLQFLFEYFSETQRNKGNFPGRFSGRQFSNSRSEMNVSTLELGDSALYLCASSEQGAPGQPQHFGDGTRLSIL.